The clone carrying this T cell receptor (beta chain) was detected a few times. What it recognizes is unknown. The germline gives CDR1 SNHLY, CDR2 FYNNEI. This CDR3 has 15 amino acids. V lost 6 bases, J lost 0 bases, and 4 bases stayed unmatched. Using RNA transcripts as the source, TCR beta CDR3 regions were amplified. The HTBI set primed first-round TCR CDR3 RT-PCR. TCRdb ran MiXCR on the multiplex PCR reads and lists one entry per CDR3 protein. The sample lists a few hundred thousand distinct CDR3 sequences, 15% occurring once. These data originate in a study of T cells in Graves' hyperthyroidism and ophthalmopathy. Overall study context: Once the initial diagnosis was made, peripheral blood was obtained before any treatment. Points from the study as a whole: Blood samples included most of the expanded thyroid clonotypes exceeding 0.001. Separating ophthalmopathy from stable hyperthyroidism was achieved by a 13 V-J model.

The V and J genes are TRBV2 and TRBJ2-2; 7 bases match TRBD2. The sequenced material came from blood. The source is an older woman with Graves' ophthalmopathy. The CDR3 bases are TGTGCCAGCAGAGAGCGGGACGCGAACACCGGGGAGCTGTTTTTT. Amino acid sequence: CASRERDANTGELFF.